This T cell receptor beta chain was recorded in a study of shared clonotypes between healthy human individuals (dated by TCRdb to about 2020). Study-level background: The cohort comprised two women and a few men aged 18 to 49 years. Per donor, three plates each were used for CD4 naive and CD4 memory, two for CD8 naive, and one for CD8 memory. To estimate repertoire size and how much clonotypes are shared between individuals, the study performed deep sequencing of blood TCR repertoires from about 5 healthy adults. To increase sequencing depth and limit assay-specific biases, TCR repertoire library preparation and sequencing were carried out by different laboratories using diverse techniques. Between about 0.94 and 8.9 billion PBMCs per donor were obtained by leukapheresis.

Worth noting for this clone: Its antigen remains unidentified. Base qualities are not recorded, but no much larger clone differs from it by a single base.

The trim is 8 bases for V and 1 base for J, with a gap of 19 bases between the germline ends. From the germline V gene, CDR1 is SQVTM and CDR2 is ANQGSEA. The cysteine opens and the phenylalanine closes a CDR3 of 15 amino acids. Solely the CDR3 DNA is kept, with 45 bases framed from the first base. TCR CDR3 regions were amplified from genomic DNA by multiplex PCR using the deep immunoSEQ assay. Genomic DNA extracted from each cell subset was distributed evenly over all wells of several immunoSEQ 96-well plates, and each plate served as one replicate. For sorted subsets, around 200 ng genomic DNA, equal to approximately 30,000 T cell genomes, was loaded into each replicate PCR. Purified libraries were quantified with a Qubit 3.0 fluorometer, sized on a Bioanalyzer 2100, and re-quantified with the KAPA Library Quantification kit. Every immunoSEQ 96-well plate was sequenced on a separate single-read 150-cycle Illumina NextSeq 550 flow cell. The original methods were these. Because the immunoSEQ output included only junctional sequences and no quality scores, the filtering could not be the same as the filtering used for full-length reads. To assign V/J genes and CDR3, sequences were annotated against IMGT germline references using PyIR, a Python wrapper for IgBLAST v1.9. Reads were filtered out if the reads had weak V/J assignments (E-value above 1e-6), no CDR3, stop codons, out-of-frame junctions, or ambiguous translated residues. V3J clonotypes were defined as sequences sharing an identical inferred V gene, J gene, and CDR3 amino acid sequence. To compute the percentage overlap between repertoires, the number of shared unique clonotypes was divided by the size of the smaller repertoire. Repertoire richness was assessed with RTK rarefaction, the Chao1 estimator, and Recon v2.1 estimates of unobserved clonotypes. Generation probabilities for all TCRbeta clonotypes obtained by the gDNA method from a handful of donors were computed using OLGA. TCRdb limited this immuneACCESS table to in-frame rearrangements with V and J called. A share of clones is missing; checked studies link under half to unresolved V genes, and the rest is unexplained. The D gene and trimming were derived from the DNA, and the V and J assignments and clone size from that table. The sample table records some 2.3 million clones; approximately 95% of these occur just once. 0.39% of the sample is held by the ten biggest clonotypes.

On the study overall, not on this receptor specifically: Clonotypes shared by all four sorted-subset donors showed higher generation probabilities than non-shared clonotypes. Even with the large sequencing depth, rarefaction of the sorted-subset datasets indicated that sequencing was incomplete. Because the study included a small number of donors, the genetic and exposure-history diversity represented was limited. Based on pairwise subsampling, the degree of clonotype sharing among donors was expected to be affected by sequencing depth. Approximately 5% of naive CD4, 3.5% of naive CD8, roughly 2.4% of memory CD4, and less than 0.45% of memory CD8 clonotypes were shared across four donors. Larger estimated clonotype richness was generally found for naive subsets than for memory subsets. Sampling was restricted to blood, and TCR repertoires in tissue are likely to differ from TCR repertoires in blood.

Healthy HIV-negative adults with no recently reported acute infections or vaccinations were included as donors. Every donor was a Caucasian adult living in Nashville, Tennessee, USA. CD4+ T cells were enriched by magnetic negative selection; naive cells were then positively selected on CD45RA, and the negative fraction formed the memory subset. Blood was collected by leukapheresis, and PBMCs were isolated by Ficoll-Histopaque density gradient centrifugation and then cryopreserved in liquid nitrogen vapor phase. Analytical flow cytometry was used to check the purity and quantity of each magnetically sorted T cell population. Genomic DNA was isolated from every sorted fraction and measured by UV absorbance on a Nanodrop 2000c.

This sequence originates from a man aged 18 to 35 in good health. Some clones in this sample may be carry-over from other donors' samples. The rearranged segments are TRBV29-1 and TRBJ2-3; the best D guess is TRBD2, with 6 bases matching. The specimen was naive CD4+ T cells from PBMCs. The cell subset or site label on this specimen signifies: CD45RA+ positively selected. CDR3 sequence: CSLREVERGTDTQYF. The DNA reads TGCAGCCTCAGGGAGGTGGAAAGGGGCACAGATACGCAGTATTTT.